This T cell receptor (beta chain) was sequenced for a study of shared clonotypes between healthy human individuals. As regards this clone: What it recognizes is unknown.

Study-wide points: Since donors were few, the genetic and exposure-history diversity represented was limited. Approximately 5.1% was the fraction of naive CD4 clonotypes found shared across a few donors. Clonotype sharing levels among donors were expected to vary with sequencing depth.

With V trimmed by 2 bases and J by 5 bases, 8 bases remained unmatched. CDR1 is MNHEY and CDR2 is SMNVEV in the germline V gene (reference sequence). The CDR3 loop spans 16 amino acids. TCRdb's table, derived via immunoSEQ multiplex PCR, lists solely in-frame clones and lacks some. The sample holds about 1,900,000 clones; approximately 95% are singletons and the top ten take more than 0.95%. Terminally differentiated effector memory CD45RA+ cells were excluded from the naive CD8 cells, which were CD45RO-negative and positively selected for CCR7. Donation came from healthy HIV-negative adults that had no recent acute infections or vaccinations.

The gene calls are TRBV27 and TRBJ2-5; 10 positions match TRBD2. The sequence came from a man younger than 35 in good health. The sample comprised naive CD8+ T cells sorted from blood. The CDR3 coding sequence is TGTGCCAGCAGTTTAGGACTAGCGGCACCCTGGGAGACCCAGTACTTC. Translating gives CASSLGLAAPWETQYF.